One and the same sample provided the 8 T cell receptor beta chains below, sequenced in a study of T cell responses to AZD1222 COVID-19 vaccine. The table came from immunoSEQ multiplex PCR; TCRdb's copy has only in-frame clones and leaves some out. The repertoire has about 86,000 clones, roughly nine tenths of them found once; the top ten carry approximately 2.1%. The source was peripheral blood, collected on day 0 of AZD1222 vaccination. These receptors were obtained from an adult in good health.

The count of this clone is one. V is TRBV6-6 and J is TRBJ2-1; tentatively, D is TRBD2 (5 bases). The V end was cut by 7 bases, the J end by 8 bases, with 9 bases between. From germline, CDR1 is MNHNY and CDR2 SVGAGI (reference sequence). This CDR3 comprises 11 residues. The CDR3: CASTKRDEQFF. The DNA of the CDR3 is TGTGCCAGCACCAAGAGGGATGAGCAGTTCTTC.

The CDR3 protein is CASRSTLRDGRDTQYF. The CDR3 DNA sequence: TGTGCCAGCAGGAGTACCCTCCGCGATGGAAGGGATACGCAGTATTTT. The gene calls are TRBV13 and TRBJ2-3; D not resolved. The CDR3 spans 16 residues. The germline gives CDR1 PRHDT, CDR2 FYEKMQ (reference sequence). The V gene lost 6 bases and the J gene lost 6 bases, with 22 bases spanning the gap.

The gene calls are TRBV10-2 and TRBJ2-7; no clear D. V dropped 6 bases and J dropped 3 bases, with 12 bases sitting between them. CDR3 length equals 13 residues. Germline loops: CDR1 WSHSY, CDR2 SAAADI. Here the CDR3 reads CASRRQEYYEQYF. CDR3 coding DNA: TGCGCCAGCAGAAGGCAGGAATACTACGAGCAGTACTTC.

The V call is TRBV19, the J call TRBJ1-2; 9 positions agree with TRBD1. The germline V gene has CDR1 LNHDA and CDR2 SQIVND (reference sequence). The CDR3 is made up of 15 amino acids. V shed 4 bases and J 5 bases; nucleotides not matched to a gene: 8. CDR3 protein: CASSRTGQGTYGYTF. The CDR3, as DNA: TGTGCCAGTAGTAGAACTGGACAGGGGACTTATGGCTACACCTTC.

The rearrangement joins TRBV5-5 to TRBJ1-2; D might be TRBD1 (6 bases). The CDR3 covers 14 residues. V lost 3 bases and J 1 base, leaving 10 bases between the germline ends. Germline V gives CDR1 SGHKS, CDR2 YYEKEE (reference sequence). The CDR3 loop is CASSSRTDNYGYTF. CDR3 nucleotide sequence: TGTGCCAGCAGCTCTCGGACAGATAACTATGGCTACACCTTC.

V gene TRBV19 combines with J gene TRBJ2-7; 13 bases align to TRBD2. This CDR3 comprises 18 residues. V lost 5 bases and J lost 7; bases outside the gene matches: 17. In germline, CDR1 is LNHDA, CDR2 SQIVND (reference sequence). As DNA, the CDR3 is TGTGCCAGTAGTCCAACGTGGACTAGCGGGAGACTAAGCTGGGAGCAGTACTTC. Its protein is CASSPTWTSGRLSWEQYF.

The rearrangement links TRBV7-2 to TRBJ2-1, with 8 bases aligning to TRBD2. The CDR3 contains 13 residues. V lost 5 bases to trimming and J lost 10 bases; unmatched junction nucleotides: 7. Germline CDR1 reads SGHTA; CDR2 reads FQGNSA. CDR3 coding DNA: TGTGCCAGCAGCCCCGGGGGGGCGGGGGAGCAGTTCTTC. As protein: CASSPGGAGEQFF. Variable domain in full (rest from reference TRBV7-2 and TRBJ2-1): GAGVSQSPSNKVTEKGKDVELRCDPISGHTALYWYRQSLGQGLEFLIYFQGNSAPDKSGLPSDRFSAERTGGSVSTLTIQRTQQEDSAVYLCASSPGGAGEQFFGPGTRLTVL.

This chain connects TRBV2 to TRBJ2-2; tentative D call: TRBD1 (6 bases). This CDR3 comprises 15 residues. Germline lookup yields CDR1 SNHLY and CDR2 FYNNEI. The V end was cut by 2 bases, the J end by 5 bases, with 12 bases between. The CDR3 nucleotides read TGTGCCAGCAGTGAAAGGGGGTTGGGGACCGGGGAGCTGTTTTTT. It codes for CASSERGLGTGELFF.